A selection of T cell receptor beta chains follows, all from one sample in a study of CDR3 diversity in severe acne. TCRdb re-called the PCR reads through MiXCR, storing one row per CDR3 protein. The sample has 65,000 to 95,000 distinct CDR3 sequences, roughly 51% seen once; the top ten hold roughly an eighth. The sequenced material came from blood. These receptors were collected from a male donor in good health, without acne. The CDR3 runs from the conserved cysteine through the conserved F or W. A D gene is named only where the DNA matches it firmly. Only some rows state a clone size, as once, few, many or a class for expanded clones.

D,V,J,size,DNA,CDR3
NA,TRBV25-1,TRBJ1-3,NA,TGTGCCAGCAGTGAACCGGACAGTGCGTTCTCTGGAAACACCATATATTTT,CASSEPDSAFSGNTIYF
NA,TRBV2,TRBJ1-2,NA,TGTGCCAGCAGCCACACCGACTCCGTCTATGGCTACACCTTC,CASSHTDSVYGYTF
NA,TRBV24-1,TRBJ2-3,NA,TGTGCCACCAGTGAAGGTCCCCGCCCGACAGATACGCAGTATTTT,CATSEGPRPTDTQYF
TRBD2,TRBV10-1,TRBJ2-3,many,TGCGCCAGCAGTGGTGCGGGAGTTTCGGATACGCAGTATTTT,CASSGAGVSDTQYF
NA,TRBV3-1,TRBJ1-2,many,TGTGCCAGCAGCCAACCGGGACCTTATGGCTACACCTTC,CASSQPGPYGYTF
TRBD2,TRBV9,TRBJ2-5,many,TGTGCCAGCAGCCCGGGGACTAGCGGGAGAAGTACGACCCAGTACTTC,CASSPGTSGRSTTQYF
NA,TRBV5-1,TRBJ2-5,NA,TGCGCCAGCAGCTTCACAGGCGGGGTCAAAGAGACCCAGTACTTC,CASSFTGGVKETQYF
TRBD2,TRBV9,TRBJ2-7,NA,TGTGCCAGCAGCGCCGACCCTAGCGGGGGCGAGCAGTACTTC,CASSADPSGGEQYF
NA,TRBV7-6,TRBJ2-7,many,TGTGCCAGCAGCCCAACAGGGAGGTCGGCCGAGCAGTACTTC,CASSPTGRSAEQYF
TRBD1,TRBV6-5,TRBJ1-5,NA,TGTGCCAGCAGTATTGGACAGGAGACCCTTAGCAATCAGCCCCAGCATTTT,CASSIGQETLSNQPQHF
TRBD1,TRBV29-1,TRBJ1-2,many,TGCAGCGTCCCCCCAGGGGGATCGGGGTATGGCTACACCTTC,CSVPPGGSGYGYTF
TRBD1,TRBV11-1,TRBJ1-2,NA,TGTGCCAGCAGCTCGACAGGGAGCGGCTACACCTTC,CASSSTGSGYTF
TRBD2,TRBV25-1,TRBJ2-7,many,TGTGCCAGCAGCCCGCGGACTAGCGGGAGGTCCCGTAACTACGAGCAGTACTTC,CASSPRTSGRSRNYEQYF
TRBD2,TRBV6-4,TRBJ2-5,NA,TGTGCCAGCAGTGGCGGGACTAGCGGGAGAAAGACCCAGTACTTC,CASSGGTSGRKTQYF
TRBD1,TRBV20-1,TRBJ1-5,few,TGCAGTGCTTCCGGGACAGGGGGCAGTCAGCCCCAGCATTTT,CSASGTGGSQPQHF
TRBD2,TRBV5-5,TRBJ2-7,once,TGCGCCAGCAGCTTGGACACTAGCGGTTCCTACGAGCAGTACTTC,CASSLDTSGSYEQYF
NA,TRBV7-9,TRBJ2-7,many,TGTGCCAGCACATCAGAGGGTGCGTACGAGCAGTACTTC,CASTSEGAYEQYF
NA,TRBV9,TRBJ1-6,medium-sized,TGTGCCAGCAGCGTAGCGGACAGCTCCTATAATTCACCCCTCCACTTT,CASSVADSSYNSPLHF
NA,TRBV5-1,TRBJ1-3,many,TGCGCCAGCAGCTTATCAGGGGCTGGAAACACCATATATTTT,CASSLSGAGNTIYF
NA,TRBV7-9,TRBJ1-1,NA,TGTGCCAGCAGCCCGGGGCGGGGCATGATGAACACTGAAGCTTTCTTT,CASSPGRGMMNTEAFF
NA,TRBV7-2,TRBJ2-7,medium-sized,TGTGCCAGCAGCTTAGAATCGCTACAGGGCCGCGAGCAGTACTTC,CASSLESLQGREQYF
NA,TRBV12-3/TRBV12-4,TRBJ1-4,NA,TGTGCCAGCAGTTTCGGGGGAGGAGGTGAAAAACTGTTTTTT,CASSFGGGGEKLFF
NA,TRBV7-9,TRBJ1-2,NA,TGTGCCAGCAGCTTAGCGGGACAAACAGATGGCTACACCTTC,CASSLAGQTDGYTF
NA,TRBV24-1,TRBJ2-7,NA,TGTGCCACCAGTGATCGGGACGCGGGCGAGCAGTACTTC,CATSDRDAGEQYF
TRBD2,TRBV13,TRBJ2-1,NA,TGTGCCAGCAGCTCCCGGACTAGCGGGATGTACAATGAGCAGTTCTTC,CASSSRTSGMYNEQFF
NA,TRBV7-8,TRBJ1-3,once,NA,CASSFYICSASVWGAGNTIYF
TRBD1,TRBV20-1,TRBJ1-1,NA,TGCAGTGCTTGGACAGGAGAAAAGTACACTGAAGCTTTCTTT,CSAWTGEKYTEAFF
NA,TRBV5-1,TRBJ2-3,many,TGCGCCAGCAGCTTTCGGGACAACACAGATACGCAGTATTTT,CASSFRDNTDTQYF
NA,TRBV24-1,TRBJ2-7,NA,TGTGCCACCAGTCCAGGGGGGTACGAGCAGTACTTC,CATSPGGYEQYF
TRBD1,TRBV6-5,TRBJ2-3,NA,TGTGCCAGCAGTTACTGGGACAGAGATACGCAGTATTTT,CASSYWDRDTQYF
NA,TRBV7-6,TRBJ2-5,few,TGTGCCAGCAGCTCGGGGTCGGAGACCCAGTACTTC,CASSSGSETQYF
TRBD1,TRBV2,TRBJ2-7,medium-sized,TGTGCCAGCAGGGGGACAGGGGGCAGCGAGCAGTACTTC,CASRGTGGSEQYF
NA,TRBV9,TRBJ2-5,NA,TGTGCCAGCAGCGTAGGAGGGCAATCGGAGGCCCAGTACTTC,CASSVGGQSEAQYF
NA,TRBV14,TRBJ2-7,NA,TGTGCCAGCAGCCAAGGGTGGGGATCCTACGAGCAGTACTTC,CASSQGWGSYEQYF
NA,TRBV5-1,TRBJ1-2,many,TGCGCCAGCAGCTTCTCGGGTGCCACGGGAAACTATGGCTACACCTTC,CASSFSGATGNYGYTF
NA,TRBV5-1,TRBJ2-7,medium-sized,TGCGCCAGCAGCTTGGGTGGCAGCGCCTACGAGCAGTACTTC,CASSLGGSAYEQYF
NA,TRBV25-1,TRBJ1-5,NA,TGTGCCAGCAGCTCCGCTCACAGGGAGCCCCAGCATTTT,CASSSAHREPQHF
NA,TRBV2,TRBJ1-1,few,TGTGCCAGCAGTGAATACATGAACACTGAAGCTTTCTTT,CASSEYMNTEAFF
TRBD1,TRBV10-3,TRBJ2-2,NA,TGTGCCATCAGGGCGACAGGGTCAGGGAAAAACACCGGGGAGCTGTTTTTT,CAIRATGSGKNTGELFF
TRBD1,TRBV6-5,TRBJ2-1,NA,TGTGCCAGCAGCGCCGACAGGGGTCTTTACAATGAGCAGTTCTTC,CASSADRGLYNEQFF
NA,TRBV12-3/TRBV12-4,TRBJ1-6,once,TGTGCCAGCAGTTTAGCGCACCGAAGAGATTACGGGACGGCAAATTCACCCCTCCACTTT,CASSLAHRRDYGTANSPLHF
TRBD1,TRBV7-9,TRBJ2-5,NA,TGTGCCAGCAGCTGGGACCGGGACAGGGGGCTTCAAGAGACCCAGTACTTC,CASSWDRDRGLQETQYF
TRBD1,TRBV2,TRBJ1-2,many,TGTGCCAGCAGTGAACCAGCAGGACAGGGGAATGGCTACACCTTC,CASSEPAGQGNGYTF
NA,TRBV7-6,TRBJ1-4,many,TGTGCCAGCAGCTTAGTATGGAGTCCAACTAATGAAAAACTGTTTTTT,CASSLVWSPTNEKLFF
TRBD1,TRBV25-1,TRBJ2-7,many,TGTGCCAGCAGCCACGGGACAGGGTTATACGAGCAGTACTTC,CASSHGTGLYEQYF
NA,TRBV12-3/TRBV12-4,TRBJ2-7,many,TGTGCCAGCAGGCCAGGTTACACCTACGAGCAGTACTTC,CASRPGYTYEQYF
TRBD2,TRBV20-1,TRBJ2-3,NA,TGCAGTGCTAGAAGGGGTTCTAGCGGGGGCACAGATACGCAGTATTTT,CSARRGSSGGTDTQYF
NA,TRBV24-1,TRBJ2-2,few,TGTGCCACCAGTGATTTTCGGGGCATGGACACCGGGGAGCTGTTTTTT,CATSDFRGMDTGELFF
TRBD2,TRBV5-1,TRBJ2-5,NA,TGCGCCAGCAGCTACGGGACTAGCGGAGAGGTAGGGGAGACCCAGTACTTC,CASSYGTSGEVGETQYF
NA,TRBV3-1,TRBJ1-3,many,TGTGCCAGCAGCCAGACCCGGCGACAGGTTAGCTCTGGAAACACCATATATTTT,CASSQTRRQVSSGNTIYF
TRBD1,TRBV19,TRBJ1-6,NA,TGTGCCAGTAGTCCGCCGACAGGGCGGAATTCACCCCTCCACTTT,CASSPPTGRNSPLHF
TRBD2,TRBV5-1,TRBJ2-3,many,TGCGCCAGCAGCTCGACCGGGACTAGCGGGAGAGGTACGCAGTATTTT,CASSSTGTSGRGTQYF
NA,TRBV7-6,TRBJ1-5,NA,TGTGCCAGCAGCTTGGAGGTCGGGGCCAATCAGCCCCAGCATTTT,CASSLEVGANQPQHF
TRBD1,TRBV6-5,TRBJ1-4,NA,TGTGCCAGCAGTTCCACAGGGGGAGGCCCAACTAATGAAAAACTGTTTTTT,CASSSTGGGPTNEKLFF
NA,TRBV6-1,TRBJ1-5,NA,TGTGCCAGCAGTATGTATCAGCCCCAGCATTTT,CASSMYQPQHF